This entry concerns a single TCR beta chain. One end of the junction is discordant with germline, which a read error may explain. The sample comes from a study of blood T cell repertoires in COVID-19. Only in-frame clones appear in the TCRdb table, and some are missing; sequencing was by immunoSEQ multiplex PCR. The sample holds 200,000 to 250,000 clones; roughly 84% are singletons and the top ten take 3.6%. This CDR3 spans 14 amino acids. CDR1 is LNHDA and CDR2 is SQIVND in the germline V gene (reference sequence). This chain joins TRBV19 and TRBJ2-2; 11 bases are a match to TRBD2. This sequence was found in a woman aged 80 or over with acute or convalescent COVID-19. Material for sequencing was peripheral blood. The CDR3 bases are TGTGCCAGCAGTACTAGCGGGGGTACCGGGGAGCTGTTTTTT. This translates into CASSTSGGTGELFF.